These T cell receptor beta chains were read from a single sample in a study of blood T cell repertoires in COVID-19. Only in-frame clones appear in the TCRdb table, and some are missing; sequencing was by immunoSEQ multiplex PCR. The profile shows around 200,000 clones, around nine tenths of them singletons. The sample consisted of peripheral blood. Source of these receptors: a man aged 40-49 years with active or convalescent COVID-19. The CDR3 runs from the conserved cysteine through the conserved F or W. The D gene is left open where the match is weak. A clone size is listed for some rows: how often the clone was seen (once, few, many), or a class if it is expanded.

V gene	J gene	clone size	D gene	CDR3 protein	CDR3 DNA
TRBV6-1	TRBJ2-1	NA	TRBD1	CASSEAGGREQFF	TGTGCCAGCAGTGAAGCAGGGGGCCGGGAGCAGTTCTTC
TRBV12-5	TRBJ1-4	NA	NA	CASGLTRTGTNEKLFF	TGTGCTAGTGGTTTGACCCGTACAGGGACTAATGAAAAACTGTTTTTT
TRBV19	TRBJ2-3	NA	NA	CASSGGGESQYF	TGTGCCAGTAGTGGGGGAGGAGAGTCGCAGTATTTT
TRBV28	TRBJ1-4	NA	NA	CASRPRGEEKLFF	TGTGCCAGCAGACCCAGGGGAGAGGAAAAACTGTTTTTT
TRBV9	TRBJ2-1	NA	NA	CASSPRASNEQFF	TGTGCCAGCAGCCCCAGGGCGAGCAATGAGCAGTTCTTC
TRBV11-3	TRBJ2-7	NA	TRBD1	CASSSRDRLYEQYF	TGTGCCAGCAGCTCAAGGGACAGGCTTTACGAGCAGTACTTC
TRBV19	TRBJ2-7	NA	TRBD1	CASSPHRGSYEQYF	TGTGCCAGTAGTCCCCACAGGGGCTCCTACGAGCAGTACTTC
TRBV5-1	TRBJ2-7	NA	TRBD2	CASSLGTSGPYEQYF	TGCGCCAGCAGCTTAGGGACTAGCGGACCTTACGAGCAGTACTTC
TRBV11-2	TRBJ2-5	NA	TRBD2	CASSKPLAGGWETQYF	TGTGCCAGCAGCAAACCCCTAGCGGGGGGTTGGGAGACCCAGTACTTC
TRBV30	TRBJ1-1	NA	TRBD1	CACQGQGFTEAFF	TGTGCCTGCCAGGGACAGGGGTTCACTGAAGCTTTCTTT
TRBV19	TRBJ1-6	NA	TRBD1	CASSQSGTGDSPLHF	TGTGCCAGTAGTCAATCCGGGACAGGGGATTCACCCCTCCACTTT
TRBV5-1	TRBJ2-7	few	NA	CASSLGQGREQYF	TGCGCCAGCAGCTTAGGTCAGGGAAGGGAGCAGTACTTC
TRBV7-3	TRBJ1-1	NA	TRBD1	CASSLRGQGKAFF	TGTGCCAGCAGCTTAAGGGGACAGGGGAAAGCTTTCTTT
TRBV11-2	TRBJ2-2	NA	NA	CASSSGPGTMNTGELFF	TGTGCCAGCAGCTCCGGACCCGGGACAATGAACACCGGGGAGCTGTTTTTT
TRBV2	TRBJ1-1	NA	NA	CASSELGGGTEAFF	TGTGCCAGCAGTGAATTGGGGGGGGGCACTGAAGCTTTCTTT
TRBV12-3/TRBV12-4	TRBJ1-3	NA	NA	CASRFTAGNTIYF	TGTGCCAGCAGATTTACAGCCGGAAACACCATATATTTT
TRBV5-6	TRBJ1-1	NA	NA	CASSLDLWTEAFF	TGTGCCAGCAGCTTGGACTTGTGGACTGAAGCTTTCTTT
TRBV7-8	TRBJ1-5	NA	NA	CASSSLAMGSNQPQHF	TGTGCCAGCAGTTCCCTAGCGATGGGTAGCAATCAGCCCCAGCATTTT
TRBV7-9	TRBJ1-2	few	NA	CASSLSAQGSGYTF	TGTGCCAGCAGCTTATCTGCACAGGGCTCTGGCTACACCTTC
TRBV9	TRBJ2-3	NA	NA	CASSVGKGVDTQYF	TGTGCCAGCAGCGTAGGCAAGGGGGTAGATACGCAGTATTTT
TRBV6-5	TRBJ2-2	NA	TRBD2	CASSHSGGAGELFF	TGTGCCAGCAGTCATAGCGGGGGGGCCGGGGAGCTGTTTTTT
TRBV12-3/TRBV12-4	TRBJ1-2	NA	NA	CASSTSTDYGYTF	TGTGCCAGCAGTACCTCTACTGACTATGGCTACACCTTC